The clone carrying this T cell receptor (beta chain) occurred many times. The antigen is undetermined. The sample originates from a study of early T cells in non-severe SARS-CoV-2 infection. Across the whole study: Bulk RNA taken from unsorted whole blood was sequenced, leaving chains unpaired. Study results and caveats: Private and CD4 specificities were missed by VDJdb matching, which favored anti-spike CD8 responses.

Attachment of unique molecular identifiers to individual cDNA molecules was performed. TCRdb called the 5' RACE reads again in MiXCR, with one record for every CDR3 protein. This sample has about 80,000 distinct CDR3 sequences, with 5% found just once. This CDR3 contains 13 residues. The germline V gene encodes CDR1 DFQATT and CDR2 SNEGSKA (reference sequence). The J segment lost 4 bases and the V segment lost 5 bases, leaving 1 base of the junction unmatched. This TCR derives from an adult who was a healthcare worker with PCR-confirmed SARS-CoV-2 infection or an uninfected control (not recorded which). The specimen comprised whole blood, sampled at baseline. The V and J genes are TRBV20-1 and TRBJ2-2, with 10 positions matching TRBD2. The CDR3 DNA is TGCAGTGCTGGACTAGCGGCCACCGGGGAGCTGTTTTTT. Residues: CSAGLAATGELFF.